This is a list of T cell receptor beta chains from one sample in a study of blood T cell repertoires in COVID-19. Data came from immunoSEQ multiplex PCR; TCRdb stores just in-frame clones and leaves some out. The sample consists of about 280,000 clones, approximately 85% of them appearing once. Sequencing was carried out using peripheral blood. The receptors stem from a woman in her 70s with acute or convalescent COVID-19. CDR3s include the opening cysteine and the closing phenylalanine or tryptophan. Each record gives: D gene, V gene, J gene, clone size, CDR3 DNA, CDR3 protein. A D gene is named only where the DNA matches it firmly. The size of a clone is reported for some rows only, either as once, few or many, or as a class for expanded clones.

.	TRBV19	TRBJ2-5	once	TGTGCCAGTAGTACCACAGGGTTAGAGACCCAGTACTTC	CASSTTGLETQYF
.	TRBV9	TRBJ1-2	.	TGTGCCAGCAGCGCAAACTATGGCTACACCTTC	CASSANYGYTF
TRBD1	TRBV3-1/TRBV3-2	TRBJ1-2	few	TGTGCCAGCAGCCAATCCCGGACAGGGAAATATGGCTACACCTTC	CASSQSRTGKYGYTF
.	TRBV6-1	TRBJ1-2	.	TGTGCCAGCAGTGAAGCAACCCCCGTGGGCAGGGGCTATGGCTACACCTTC	CASSEATPVGRGYGYTF
TRBD1	TRBV5-4	TRBJ2-5	.	TGTGCCAGCAGCTTTGGGGGGACAGGGCAAGAGGCTAAGTACTTC	CASSFGGTGQEAKYF
.	TRBV29-1	TRBJ1-2	.	TGCAGCGTAAACCCGGTGTCGGGACTTAGTGGCTATGGCTACACCTTC	CSVNPVSGLSGYGYTF
TRBD1	TRBV5-5	TRBJ1-2	once	TGTGCCAGCAGCGCACGGGACAGGGATGCGCCTGGCTACACCTTC	CASSARDRDAPGYTF
TRBD1	TRBV5-1	TRBJ1-4	.	TGCGCCAGCAGCCTTCGGGACAGGGCTGAAAAACTGTTTTTT	CASSLRDRAEKLFF
.	TRBV5-1	TRBJ1-2	.	TGCGCCAGCAGCTTCGGCGGATCCGGGAACATCTATGGCTACACCTTC	CASSFGGSGNIYGYTF
.	TRBV11-2	TRBJ1-3	.	TGTGCCAGCAGCCGACAGGCCCCATCTGGAAACACCATATATTTT	CASSRQAPSGNTIYF
TRBD1	TRBV7-9	TRBJ2-7	.	TGTGCCAGCAGCTTAGGACAGGGGGTCTCCTACGAGCAGTACTTC	CASSLGQGVSYEQYF
TRBD1	TRBV11-1	TRBJ2-7	.	TGTGCCAGCAGCTCCACCGGGACAGGGGTATTAGAGCAGTACTTC	CASSSTGTGVLEQYF
.	TRBV4-1	TRBJ1-5	few	TGCGCCAGCAGCCTTTCCCTCAATCAGCCCCAGCATTTT	CASSLSLNQPQHF
.	TRBV27	TRBJ2-5	.	TGTGCCAGCAGTCCCAGAGGGGGAGGGGGGACCCAGTACTTC	CASSPRGGGGTQYF
TRBD2	TRBV2	TRBJ2-5	.	TGTGCCAGCAGCCCGGAATCTTTAGACTCGGGGGGAGTAGAGACCCAGTACTTC	CASSPESLDSGGVETQYF
.	TRBV30	TRBJ2-7	.	TGTGCCTTTTGTCCAGGTAGCGGCGAGCAGTACTTC	CAFCPGSGEQYF
TRBD1	TRBV4-1	TRBJ1-2	.	TGCGCCAGCAGCCAACCGGACAGGGTGGGCTATGGCTACACCTTC	CASSQPDRVGYGYTF
TRBD1	TRBV7-3	TRBJ1-1	.	TGTGCCAGCAGCTTCAGGGGGCGTACTGAAGCTTTCTTT	CASSFRGRTEAFF
.	TRBV2	TRBJ1-5	once	TGTGCCAGCAGTCAGGTACACAGTAATCAGCCCCAGCATTTT	CASSQVHSNQPQHF
TRBD1	TRBV5-5	TRBJ1-2	.	TGTGCCAGCAGCTCTTCCGGGACAGGGGATTCCCTTTATGGCTACACCTTC	CASSSSGTGDSLYGYTF
.	TRBV18	TRBJ1-5	.	TGTGCCAGCTCACCTGACAGTGGGAATCAGCCCCAGCATTTT	CASSPDSGNQPQHF
.	TRBV7-2	TRBJ2-1	.	TGTGCCAGCAGCTTAGGAGGATATGAGCAGTTCTTC	CASSLGGYEQFF
.	TRBV20-1	TRBJ2-7	few	TGCAGTGCAAGAGGGCGGGAGCAGTACTTC	CSARGREQYF
.	TRBV6-4	TRBJ2-3	.	TGTGCCAGCAGTGACTCGTTCCCTACCTCACCAGATACGCAGTATTTT	CASSDSFPTSPDTQYF
.	TRBV6-5	TRBJ1-5	once	TGTGCCAGCAGTCAACAGGGCAATAGCAATCAGCCCCAGCATTTT	CASSQQGNSNQPQHF
.	TRBV5-1	TRBJ2-1	.	TGCGCCAGCAGCTTGGATAGAGGCGGGCAGTTCTTC	CASSLDRGGQFF
TRBD1	TRBV5-4	TRBJ2-7	.	TGTGCCAGCAGCCGTGTCGGACAGGGGGAGTCCGAGCAGTACTTC	CASSRVGQGESEQYF
.	TRBV19	TRBJ2-2	.	TGTGCCAGTGGACTCGGACGGGCAGGCACCGGGGAGCTGTTTTTT	CASGLGRAGTGELFF
.	TRBV19	TRBJ1-2	.	TGTGCCAGTAGTATTGGGCGGGAAACGCGGACGCATGGCTACACCTTC	CASSIGRETRTHGYTF
TRBD2	TRBV5-1	TRBJ2-2	.	TGCGCCAGCAGCCCAGCGGGGGGGCCCGGCACCGGGGAGCTGTTTTTT	CASSPAGGPGTGELFF
.	TRBV21-1	TRBJ2-1	few	TGTGCCAGCAGCAAAGTTAGAACGTGGTACAATGAGCAGTTCTTC	CASSKVRTWYNEQFF
TRBD1	TRBV7-2	TRBJ2-7	.	TGTGCCAGCAGCTCAACTGGGACAGGGGGGATCGAGCAGTACTTC	CASSSTGTGGIEQYF
.	TRBV7-8	TRBJ1-2	.	TGTGCCAGCAGCTTAGCTAGCGGAGATGGCTACACCTTC	CASSLASGDGYTF
TRBD1	TRBV3-1/TRBV3-2	TRBJ1-2	.	TGTGCCAGCACCCCGACCGGGACAGGGTCTAGCTATGGCTACACCTTC	CASTPTGTGSSYGYTF
.	TRBV5-6	TRBJ1-2	.	TGTGCCAGCAGCTCCCTCAGGGCCCACTATGGCTACACCTTC	CASSSLRAHYGYTF
TRBD2	TRBV11-3	TRBJ2-7	.	TGTGCCAGCAGTGGTCTAGCGGGGGGGCAGTACTTC	CASSGLAGGQYF